This T cell receptor beta chain was captured in a study of CD8 T cells in ankylosing spondylitis. A word on this clonotype: Its target is unknown.

Each CDR3 protein is one row after TCRdb ran MiXCR on the 5' RACE reads. The table lists some 130,000 distinct CDR3 sequences, roughly an eighth of them singletons. Findings and caveats of the study: There was reportedly significant enrichment of clones that were disease-linked in matched ankylosing spondylitis synovial fluid.

Germline CDR1 reads SGHVS; CDR2 reads FQNEAQ. The CDR3 length is 15 residues. Germline trimming cut 0 bases from V and 6 bases from J; bases unmatched to any gene: 4. The receptor was isolated from a female donor with ankylosing spondylitis or in good health (not recorded which). The rearrangement uses TRBV7-8 and TRBJ2-4; TRBD1 matches 8 bases. The material sequenced was blood, either unsorted or a sorted T cell fraction (not recorded which). CDR3 residues: CASSLAGQEINIQYF. The CDR3, as DNA: TGTGCCAGCAGCTTAGCGGGACAGGAAATAAACATTCAGTACTTC.